This T cell receptor (beta chain) was captured by sequencing in a study of blood T cell repertoires in COVID-19. Turning to the study itself: Researchers got acute and convalescent COVID-19 samples from the United States, Italy and Spain. The analysed material was cDNA or gDNA that came from T cells, B-cell-depleted T cells, or PBMCs.

Original methodology: Amplification of reference gene primers was used by the study to estimate nucleated cell counts. Produced via immunoSEQ multiplex PCR; TCRdb's table is partial and in-frame only. V and J calls and clone size are those listed in that table; D and trimming were worked out from the DNA. The repertoire has roughly 200,000 clones, around 88% of them found once; the top ten carry about 4%. The CDR3 is made up of 14 amino acids. Germline V gene data show CDR1 as LNHDA and CDR2 as SQIVND (reference sequence). Trimming left V 1 base short and J 4 bases short, with 10 bases between. The sample taken for sequencing was peripheral blood. This sequence joins TRBV19 and TRBJ1-1; possible D gene TRBD1, 5 bases. The receptor was isolated from a woman aged 25 to 39 with acute or convalescent COVID-19. The CDR3: CASSIGRAVTEAFF. The CDR3, as DNA: TGTGCCAGTAGTATAGGCAGGGCCGTCACTGAAGCTTTCTTT.